Shown below are 3 T cell receptor beta chains from a single sample sequenced in a study of blood T cell repertoires in COVID-19. Method: immunoSEQ multiplex PCR; TCRdb's copy keeps in-frame clones and lacks some. The sample contains roughly 200,000 clones, almost 85% of which appear only once. The sequenced sample consisted of peripheral blood. The receptors come from an older woman with active or convalescent COVID-19.

The chain uses TRBV10-3 and TRBJ2-2, with a weak D call TRBD1 (6 bases). The V end lost 2 bases, the J end lost 2 bases, and 9 bases lay between the germline ends. The CDR3 loop spans 15 amino acids. Germline V lookup: CDR1 ENHRY, CDR2 SYGVKD. As DNA, the CDR3 is TGTGCCATCAGTGAGGCACAGGGCAACACCGGGGAGCTGTTTTTT. The encoded protein is CAISEAQGNTGELFF.

V is TRBV27 and J is TRBJ2-5; a weak D match, TRBD1 (5 bases). The V end lost 6 bases, the J end lost 2 bases, and 13 bases lay between the germline ends. The length of the CDR3 is 14 residues. Germline assignment: CDR1 MNHEY and CDR2 SMNVEV (reference sequence). Here the CDR3 DNA reads TGTGCCAGCAGAGGGGATGCTATACAAGAGACCCAGTACTTC. Protein sequence: CASRGDAIQETQYF.

The chain uses TRBV3-1 (or the pseudogene TRBV3-2) and TRBJ2-4; D might be TRBD1 (6 bases). Germline values: CDR1 LGHDT, CDR2 YNNKEL (reference sequence). CDR3 length: 15 amino acids. V was clipped by 3 bases and J by 9 bases, with 18 bases between them. CDR3 coding DNA: TGTGCCAGCAGCCACCACGGGACAACCCTCAGCATTCAGTACTTC. Translated: CASSHHGTTLSIQYF.